This TCR beta chain was recorded in a study of T cells in Graves' hyperthyroidism and ophthalmopathy. In the study overall: At the time of initial diagnosis and before any treatment, peripheral blood was collected.

Study-wide findings and caveats: Expanded thyroid clonotypes (above 0.001) were mostly also found in blood.

When ophthalmopathy did not progress within 18 months, Graves' hyperthyroidism was considered stable. The PBMCs studied were ones that came from 8 to 10 ml fresh peripheral blood. This clonotype appeared a few times. Its antigen is still unknown. Amplified TCR beta CDR3 regions came from RNA transcripts. HTBI primers were employed in a first-round RT-PCR of the TCR CDR3. TCRdb analysed the multiplex PCR reads with MiXCR anew, one entry per CDR3 protein. The sample shows about 840,000 distinct CDR3 sequences, roughly 40% of them seen only once. After removal of 10 bases from V and 2 bases from J, the junction contained 7 bases not matched to a gene. Germline values: CDR1 SNHLY, CDR2 FYNNEI. The CDR3 spans 13 residues.

Sequencing was performed on blood. V gene TRBV2 combines with J gene TRBJ1-1; 7 bases map to TRBD1. This clonotype was obtained from a man younger than 30 with Graves' hyperthyroidism. CDR3 in amino acids: CANPRGENTEAFF. CDR3 DNA sequence: TGTGCCAACCCCAGGGGGGAAAACACTGAAGCTTTCTTT.